The T cell receptor beta chain under discussion was sequenced for a study of CD4+ T cells in melanoma. Germline lookup yields CDR1 MNHNS and CDR2 SASEGT. The V end lost 2 bases, the J end lost 0 bases, and 7 bases lay between the germline ends. The CDR3 spans 15 residues. The repertoire was sequenced with immunoSEQ multiplex PCR; TCRdb's copy has only in-frame clones and lacks some. The repertoire holds 110,000 to 150,000 clones, with about 90% as singletons. This rearrangement joins TRBV6-1 to TRBJ2-2; either TRBD1 or TRBD2 may fit D (6 bases each). The clonotype originates from a human donor with melanoma. Written as DNA, the CDR3 is TGTGCCAGCAGTGAAAGGGGGGCGAACACCGGGGAGCTGTTTTTT. Residues: CASSERGANTGELFF.